Here is one T cell receptor beta chain with its context. Its specificity is not known. The data are from a study of CD8 T cells in ankylosing spondylitis. Trimming took 6 bases from V and 7 from J; bases not matched to a gene: 8. The CDR3 loop spans 14 amino acids. CDR1 SNHLY and CDR2 FYNNEI come from the germline V gene. Quantitative barcoded 5'-RACE was used to prepare TCR beta libraries. TCRdb re-called the 5' RACE reads through MiXCR, storing one row per CDR3 protein. The table includes approximately 400,000 distinct CDR3 sequences, approximately 17% detected once. Notes on the study in general: Among TCR beta sequences, a motif of under ten highly homologous variants appeared characteristic of ankylosing spondylitis blood. Matched ankylosing spondylitis synovial fluid reportedly contained a significantly enriched population of disease-linked clones. Disease-linked clones bore a CD8+ phenotype and were relatively rare in peripheral blood.

The sequence came from a male donor with ankylosing spondylitis. The sequencing sample was made of blood, either unsorted or a sorted T cell fraction (not recorded which). The chain employs TRBV2 and TRBJ1-5, with 8 bases aligning to TRBD1. The CDR3 bases are TGTGCCAGCAGACCCACAGGGGGGAGGCAGCCCCAGCATTTT. This gives the protein CASRPTGGRQPQHF.